This passage covers 21 T cell receptor beta chains from one sample sequenced in a study of T cells in Graves' hyperthyroidism and ophthalmopathy. The investigators amplified TCR beta CDR3 regions from RNA transcripts. During a first-round RT-PCR of the TCR CDR3, the HTBI primer set was used. One entry per CDR3 protein, called by TCRdb with MiXCR from the multiplex PCR reads. The sample consists of 660,000 or so distinct CDR3 sequences, 45% of them appearing once. The sequencing sample was made of peripheral blood or thyroid tissue (not recorded which). These receptors originate from an adult man with Graves' disease, either hyperthyroidism or ophthalmopathy (not recorded which).

The chain is built from TRBV15 and TRBJ2-5; 9 positions agree with TRBD1. The germline gives CDR1 LNHNV, CDR2 YYDKDF (reference sequence). V shed 11 bases and J 5 bases; nucleotides not matched to a gene: 12. The CDR3 covers 14 residues. The CDR3 protein is CAPNRGLRSETQYF. DNA for the CDR3: TGTGCCCCCAACAGGGGGCTCCGATCGGAGACCCAGTACTTC. Filled out from reference TRBV15 and TRBJ2-5, the complete variable domain reads DAMVIQNPRYQVTQFGKPVTLSCSQTLNHNVMYWYQQKSSQAPKLLFHYYDKDFNNEADTPDNFQSRRPNTSFCFLDIRSPGLGDTAMYLCAPNRGLRSETQYFGPGTRLLVL.

There are many counts of this clonotype. The CDR3 loop is CASSLRQGGKLFF. The CDR3 DNA reads as TGTGCCAGCAGTTTAAGACAGGGTGGAAAACTGTTTTTT. The chain employs TRBV6-6 and TRBJ1-4, with 7 bases identical to TRBD1. V was pared by 4 bases and J by 10 bases, with 6 bases of the junction left unmatched. Germline V gene data show CDR1 as MNHNY and CDR2 as SVGAGI (reference sequence). CDR3 length: 13 amino acids.

As for this clonotype: A junction end diverges from the germline sequence, so it may reflect a read error. V and J are TRBV20-1 and TRBJ1-1, with D possibly matching TRBD1 (5 bases). The CDR3 totals 13 residues. Germline assignment: CDR1 DFQATT and CDR2 SNEGSKA (reference sequence). CDR3 in DNA: TGCGGTGCTAGGCCCGGAAGGGGCAGTGAAGCTTTCTTT. Translating it yields CGARPGRGSEAFF.

This clonotype was counted a few times. The chain uses TRBV19 and TRBJ2-5; 12 bases align to TRBD2. Germline trimming cut 5 bases from V and 0 bases from J; bases unmatched to any gene: 7. This CDR3 spans 17 amino acids. Germline V lookup: CDR1 LNHDA, CDR2 SQIVND (reference sequence). CDR3 nucleotide sequence: TGTGCCAGTAGTCCGGGACTAGCGGGTTTATACCAAGAGACCCAGTACTTC. It specifies CASSPGLAGLYQETQYF.

This clonotype has a handful of counts. DNA for the CDR3: TGTGCCAGCAGCCGGGACACCCAGGACTATGGCTACACCTTC. It is translated as CASSRDTQDYGYTF. The rearrangement joins TRBV2 to TRBJ1-2; weak D call: TRBD1 (6 bases). Trimming removed 6 bases from V and 3 bases from J, with 14 bases in between. The germline gives CDR1 SNHLY, CDR2 FYNNEI. The CDR3 is made up of 14 amino acids.

This clonotype was seen at least ten times. The chain joins TRBV29-1 to TRBJ1-1, with D unclear. In germline, CDR1 is SQVTM, CDR2 ANQGSEA. The CDR3 sequence is 11 residues long. Trimming removed 6 bases from V and 7 bases from J, with 12 bases in between. CDR3: CSVRLVGEAFF. The CDR3 DNA sequence: TGCAGCGTCCGCTTGGTAGGTGAAGCTTTCTTT.

Concerning this clonotype: A much larger clone is a single base away; this may be a read error. This chain connects TRBV7-9 to TRBJ1-6, with no clear D. V lost 0 bases to trimming and J lost 13 bases, with 13 bases between them. The CDR3 has 14 residues. Germline assignment: CDR1 SEHNR and CDR2 FQNEAQ (reference sequence). The CDR3 nucleotides read TGTGCCAGCAGCTTAGCGCTTCTGGGATATCCCCTCCACTTT. Translation: CASSLALLGYPLHF.

This clonotype was observed at least ten times. The J gene is TRBJ1-4, the V gene TRBV29-1, with TRBD1 matching over 8 bases. CDR1 and CDR2 (germline): SQVTM, ANQGSEA. J gave up 2 bases and V 3 bases, and 2 bases lay outside the gene matches. The CDR3 runs 14 residues. The CDR3: CSVERTGTNEKLFF. Here the CDR3 DNA reads TGCAGCGTTGAGAGGACAGGGACTAATGAAAAACTGTTTTTT. Looking up the rest from reference TRBV29-1 and TRBJ1-4 gives the full variable domain: SAVISQKPSRDICQRGTSLTIQCQVDSQVTMMFWYRQQPGQSLTLIATANQGSEATYESGFVIDKFPISRPNLTFSTLTVSNMSPEDSSIYLCSVERTGTNEKLFFGSGTQLSVL.

This rearrangement joins TRBV5-5 to TRBJ2-5; tentative D call: TRBD1 (6 bases). Germline V CDR1 and CDR2: SGHKS, YYEKEE (reference sequence). The CDR3 runs to 14 residues. V lost 5 bases and J 4 bases, leaving 15 bases between the germline ends. DNA of the CDR3: TGTGCCAGCAGGGCTGGACCCAGGGGAGAGACCCAGTACTTC. Its translation: CASRAGPRGETQYF.

Of note for this clonotype: A much larger clone differs from this one at a single base, so this may be a read error. This chain connects TRBV7-2 to TRBJ2-7; TRBD1 might be the D (8 bases). Germline-derived CDR1 and CDR2 are SGHTA and FQGNSA. CDR3 length: 14 residues. The CDR3 bases are TGTGCCAACAGCGGGGACAGGAGGCCGTACGAGCAGTACTTC. This translates into CANSGDRRPYEQYF.

The sample holds a few counts of this clonotype. This chain connects TRBV5-4 to TRBJ1-2; D is uncertain. The germline CDR1 and CDR2 sequences are SGHNT and YYREEE (reference sequence). Trimming shortened V by 4 bases and J by 10 bases, and 17 bases separated the two germline ends. The CDR3 extends over 13 amino acids. Here the CDR3 DNA reads TGTGCCAGCAGCCAAAGCGGTGGAGTGGCCTACACCTTC. This gives the protein CASSQSGGVAYTF.

Regarding this clonotype: Just one base apart from a much larger clone, this may be a read error. This sequence joins TRBV5-1 and TRBJ1-3, with D possibly TRBD1 on 5 matching bases. The CDR3 is 16 amino acids. In germline, CDR1 is SGHRS, CDR2 YFSETQ. Trimming left V 0 bases short and J 5 bases short, with 15 bases between. The CDR3 loop reads CASSLAGGSGRNTIYF. The CDR3 bases are TGCGCCAGCAGCTTGGCCGGGGGATCTGGTAGAAACACCATATATTTT.

Comments on this clonotype: The final CDR3 position lacks the conserved phenylalanine or tryptophan, pointing to a likely read error. CDR3 in amino acids: CASRPRAGSNQPQHL. Here the CDR3 DNA reads TGTGCCAGCCGGCCGAGGGCGGGGAGCAATCAGCCCCAGCATCTT. This chain connects TRBV2 to TRBJ1-5, with D hard to call. V lost 8 bases to trimming and J lost 1 base, with 15 bases between them. This CDR3 has 15 amino acids. Germline CDR1 SNHLY, CDR2 FYNNEI.

This clonotype came up many times. The V and J genes are TRBV7-9 and TRBJ2-7; TRBD1 matches at 8 bases. Germline trimming cut 3 bases from V and 3 bases from J; bases unmatched to any gene: 1. In germline, CDR1 is SEHNR, CDR2 FQNEAQ (reference sequence). This CDR3 region has 13 residues. The CDR3 DNA reads TGTGCCAGCAGCTTGGACAGGGTCTACGAGCAGTACTTC. This gives the protein CASSLDRVYEQYF.

V and J are TRBV20-1 and TRBJ1-3; D unresolved. Germline V gene sequence: CDR1 DFQATT, CDR2 SNEGSKA (reference sequence). This CDR3 comprises 11 residues. Trimming stripped 0 bases from V and 6 bases from J, with 3 bases between. CDR3 protein: CSARDLNTIYF. The CDR3 coding sequence is TGCAGTGCTAGAGACCTAAACACCATATATTTT.

This clonotype came up once. It may be a read error: a sequence one base away is much more abundant. The rearrangement joins TRBV7-9 to TRBJ1-2; D not resolved. Germline V lookup: CDR1 SEHNR, CDR2 FQNEAQ (reference sequence). Deletions cut 2 bases from V and 10 bases from J, with 11 bases between. The CDR3 has 12 residues. The CDR3 nucleotides are TGTGCCAGCAGCTTACGAGGGAATGACTACACCTTC. Its translation is CASSLRGNDYTF.

The V gene is TRBV12-3 or TRBV12-4, the J gene TRBJ2-5; TRBD1 aligns across 9 bases. V gave up 3 bases and J gave up 5 bases; unmatched junction bases: 7. The CDR3 consists of 15 residues. The CDR3 reads CASSLGTGRLETQYF. As DNA, the CDR3 is TGTGCCAGCAGTTTGGGGACAGGGCGTTTGGAGACCCAGTACTTC.

The V and J genes are TRBV20-1 and TRBJ1-5; D may be TRBD1 (5 bases). The CDR3 spans 11 residues. From germline, CDR1 is DFQATT and CDR2 SNEGSKA (reference sequence). The CDR3 DNA is TGCAGCGTTGACGGCCAGGGCTACGAGCATTTT. This sequence encodes CSVDGQGYEHF.

The chain uses TRBV2 and TRBJ2-7, with a possible D match to TRBD2 (5 bases). V was pared by 6 bases and J by 8 bases, with 14 bases between. CDR1 and CDR2 (germline): SNHLY, FYNNEI. This CDR3 region has 12 residues. The CDR3 bases are TGTGCCAGCAGCTTACCGGGGTCCAAGCAGTACTTC. Its protein is CASSLPGSKQYF.

J is TRBJ1-4 and V is TRBV5-6; tentatively, D is TRBD1 (6 bases). From germline, CDR1 is SGHDT and CDR2 YYEEEE. Trimming took off 0 bases at V and 0 bases at J, with 15 bases between the two ends. The length of the CDR3 is 18 residues. This CDR3 is CASSLDQGRFATNEKLFF. The CDR3 nucleotides read TGTGCCAGCAGCTTGGACCAGGGGCGTTTTGCAACTAATGAAAAACTGTTTTTT.

There are a few counts of this clonotype. The gene calls are TRBV20-1 and TRBJ1-1; D unresolved. This CDR3 has 15 residues. Trimming pared 2 bases from V and 7 bases from J, leaving 20 bases between. Germline CDR1 is DFQATT and CDR2 is SNEGSKA (reference sequence). The CDR3: CSARNFESGSDEAFF. The DNA for the CDR3 is TGCAGTGCTAGAAATTTTGAATCCGGGAGTGATGAAGCTTTCTTT.